A selection of T cell receptor beta chains follows, all from one sample in a study of cytomegalovirus exposure and HLA in healthy donors. Method: immunoSEQ multiplex PCR; TCRdb's copy keeps in-frame clones and lacks some. The sample includes about 150,000 clones, approximately 70% of them seen just once. Sample: PBMCs. The receptors stem from a woman aged 60-75 years in good health and CMV-seropositive. CDR3s include the opening cysteine and the closing phenylalanine or tryptophan. The order of the fields is J gene, D gene, clone size, V gene, CDR3 protein, CDR3 DNA. A D gene is named only where the DNA matches it firmly. The listing skips clone size in some rows; elsewhere it reads once, few, many or a size class.

j_gene: TRBJ2-7; d_gene: TRBD1; abundance: few; v_gene: TRBV6-5; CDR3aa: CASSYVTGGEQYF; CDR3nt: TGTGCCAGCAGTTACGTGACAGGGGGCGAGCAGTACTTC
j_gene: TRBJ2-1; d_gene: .; abundance: few; v_gene: TRBV5-4; CDR3aa: CASSLGGSVNNEQFF; CDR3nt: TGTGCCAGCAGCTTGGGTGGGAGTGTCAACAATGAGCAGTTCTTC
j_gene: TRBJ2-3; d_gene: TRBD2; abundance: .; v_gene: TRBV19; CDR3aa: CASSPAGRADTQYF; CDR3nt: TGTGCCAGTAGTCCAGCGGGAAGGGCAGATACGCAGTATTTT
j_gene: TRBJ2-7; d_gene: TRBD1; abundance: .; v_gene: TRBV27; CDR3aa: CASSQGTGTKQYF; CDR3nt: TGTGCCAGCAGTCAAGGGACAGGTACGAAGCAGTACTTC
j_gene: TRBJ2-3; d_gene: TRBD2; abundance: .; v_gene: TRBV6-5; CDR3aa: CASRGGLAGTDTQYF; CDR3nt: TGTGCCAGCAGAGGCGGACTAGCGGGCACAGATACGCAGTATTTT
j_gene: TRBJ2-6; d_gene: TRBD1; abundance: .; v_gene: TRBV28; CDR3aa: CASSYRGRGSGANVLTF; CDR3nt: TGTGCCAGCAGTTACAGGGGGCGCGGGTCTGGGGCCAACGTCCTGACTTTC
j_gene: TRBJ2-7; d_gene: TRBD2; abundance: .; v_gene: TRBV7-2; CDR3aa: CASSLEAGGRFSAHEQYF; CDR3nt: TGTGCCAGCAGCTTAGAAGCGGGAGGGAGATTTTCAGCCCACGAGCAGTACTTC
j_gene: TRBJ1-2; d_gene: .; abundance: few; v_gene: TRBV5-1; CDR3aa: CASSLGSGVYGYTF; CDR3nt: TGCGCCAGCAGCTTGGGGTCAGGGGTCTATGGCTACACCTTC
j_gene: TRBJ2-2; d_gene: TRBD2; abundance: .; v_gene: TRBV5-1; CDR3aa: CASSPGLASGELFF; CDR3nt: TGCGCCAGCAGCCCGGGACTAGCGAGCGGGGAGCTGTTTTTT
j_gene: TRBJ2-1; d_gene: TRBD2; abundance: .; v_gene: TRBV6-5; CDR3aa: CASSYSSGAAYNEQFF; CDR3nt: TGTGCCAGCAGTTATTCTAGCGGAGCCGCCTACAATGAGCAGTTCTTC
j_gene: TRBJ2-7; d_gene: .; abundance: .; v_gene: TRBV13; CDR3aa: CASSLGDSPAHYEQYF; CDR3nt: TGTGCCAGCAGCTTAGGCGACAGCCCGGCCCACTACGAGCAGTACTTC
j_gene: TRBJ1-5; d_gene: TRBD1; abundance: few; v_gene: TRBV27; CDR3aa: CASRQGVGNQPQHF; CDR3nt: TGTGCCAGCAGGCAGGGGGTCGGCAATCAGCCCCAGCATTTT
j_gene: TRBJ2-1; d_gene: TRBD2; abundance: .; v_gene: TRBV10-2; CDR3aa: CASSIAGTSYNEQFF; CDR3nt: TGCGCCAGCAGTATAGCGGGAACCTCCTACAATGAGCAGTTCTTC
j_gene: TRBJ2-1; d_gene: .; abundance: .; v_gene: TRBV18; CDR3aa: CASSPTTPGDEQFF; CDR3nt: TGTGCCAGCTCACCGACCACCCCCGGGGATGAGCAGTTCTTC
j_gene: TRBJ2-4; d_gene: TRBD2; abundance: once; v_gene: TRBV30; CDR3aa: CAWSAGLAGGPDIQYF; CDR3nt: TGTGCCTGGAGTGCAGGACTAGCGGGAGGGCCGGACATTCAGTACTTC